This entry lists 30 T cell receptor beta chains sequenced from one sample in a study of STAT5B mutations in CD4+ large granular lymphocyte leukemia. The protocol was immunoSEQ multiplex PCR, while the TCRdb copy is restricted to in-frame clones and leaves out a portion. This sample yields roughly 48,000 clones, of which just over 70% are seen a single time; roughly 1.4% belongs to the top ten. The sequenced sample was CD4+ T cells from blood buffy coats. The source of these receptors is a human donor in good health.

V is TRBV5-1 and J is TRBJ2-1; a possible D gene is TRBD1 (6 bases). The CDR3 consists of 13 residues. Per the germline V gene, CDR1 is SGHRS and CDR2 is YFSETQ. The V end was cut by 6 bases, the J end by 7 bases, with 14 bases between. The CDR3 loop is CASTGDGGNEQFF. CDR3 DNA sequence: TGCGCCAGCACAGGGGATGGTGGGAATGAGCAGTTCTTC.

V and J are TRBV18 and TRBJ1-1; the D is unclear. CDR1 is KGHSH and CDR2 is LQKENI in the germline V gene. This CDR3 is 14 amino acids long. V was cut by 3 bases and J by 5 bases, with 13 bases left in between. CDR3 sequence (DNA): TGTGCCAGCTCACCTAGAGGGATATGGACTGAAGCTTTCTTT. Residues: CASSPRGIWTEAFF. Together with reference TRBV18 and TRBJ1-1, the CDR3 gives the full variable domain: NAGVMQNPRHLVRRRGQEARLRCSPMKGHSHVYWYRQLPEEGLKFMVYLQKENIIDESGMPKERFSAEFPKEGPSILRIQQVVRGDSAAYFCASSPRGIWTEAFFGQGTRLTVV.

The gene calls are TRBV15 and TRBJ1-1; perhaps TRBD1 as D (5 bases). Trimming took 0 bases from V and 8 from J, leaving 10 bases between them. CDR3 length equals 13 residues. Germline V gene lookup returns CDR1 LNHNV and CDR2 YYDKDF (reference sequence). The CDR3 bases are TGTGCCACCAGCAGAGACGGGGGGTCGGAAGCTTTCTTT. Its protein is CATSRDGGSEAFF.

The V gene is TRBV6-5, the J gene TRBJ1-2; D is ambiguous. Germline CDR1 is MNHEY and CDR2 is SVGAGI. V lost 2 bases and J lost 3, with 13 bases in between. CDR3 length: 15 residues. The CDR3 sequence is CASSYEGGYDYGYTF. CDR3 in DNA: TGTGCCAGCAGTTACGAGGGAGGGTATGACTATGGCTACACCTTC.

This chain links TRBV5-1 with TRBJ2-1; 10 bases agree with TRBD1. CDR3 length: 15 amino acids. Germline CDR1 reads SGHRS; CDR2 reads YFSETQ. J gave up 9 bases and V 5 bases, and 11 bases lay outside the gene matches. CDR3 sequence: CASSPGTGVGVEQFF. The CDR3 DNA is TGCGCCAGCAGTCCCGGGACAGGGGTTGGGGTTGAGCAGTTCTTC.

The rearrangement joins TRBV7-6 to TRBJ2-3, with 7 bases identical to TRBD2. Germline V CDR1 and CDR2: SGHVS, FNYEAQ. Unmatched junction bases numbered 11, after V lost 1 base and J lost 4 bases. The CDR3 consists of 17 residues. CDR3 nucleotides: TGTGCCAGCAGCTTAGTACCCCCCCGGGCGGGAGCAGATACGCAGTATTTT. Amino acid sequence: CASSLVPPRAGADTQYF.

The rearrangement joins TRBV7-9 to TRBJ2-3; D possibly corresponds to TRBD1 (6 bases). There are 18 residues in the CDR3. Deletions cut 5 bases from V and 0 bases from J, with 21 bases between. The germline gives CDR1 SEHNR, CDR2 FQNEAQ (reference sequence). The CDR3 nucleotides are TGTGCCAGCAGCCCCAGGGGCCCTAGGTCCCCTAGCACAGATACGCAGTATTTT. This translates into CASSPRGPRSPSTDTQYF.

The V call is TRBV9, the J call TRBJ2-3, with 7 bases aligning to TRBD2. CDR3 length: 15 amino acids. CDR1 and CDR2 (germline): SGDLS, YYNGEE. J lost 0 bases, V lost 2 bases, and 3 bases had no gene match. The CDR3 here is CASSVGLVSTDTQYF. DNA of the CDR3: TGTGCCAGCAGCGTCGGACTAGTGAGCACAGATACGCAGTATTTT.

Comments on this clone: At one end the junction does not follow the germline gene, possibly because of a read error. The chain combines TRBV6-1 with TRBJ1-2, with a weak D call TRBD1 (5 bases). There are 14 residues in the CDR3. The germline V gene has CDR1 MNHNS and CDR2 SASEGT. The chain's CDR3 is CASREGAGVYGYTF. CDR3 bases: TGTGCCAGCAGGGAAGGGGCGGGGGTCTATGGCTACACCTTC.

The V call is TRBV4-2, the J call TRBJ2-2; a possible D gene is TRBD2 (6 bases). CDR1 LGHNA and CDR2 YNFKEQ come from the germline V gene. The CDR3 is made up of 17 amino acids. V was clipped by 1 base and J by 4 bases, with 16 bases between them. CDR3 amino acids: CASSQGGGVSGTGELFF. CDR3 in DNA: TGTGCCAGCAGCCAAGGGGGCGGGGTTTCAGGCACCGGGGAGCTGTTTTTT.

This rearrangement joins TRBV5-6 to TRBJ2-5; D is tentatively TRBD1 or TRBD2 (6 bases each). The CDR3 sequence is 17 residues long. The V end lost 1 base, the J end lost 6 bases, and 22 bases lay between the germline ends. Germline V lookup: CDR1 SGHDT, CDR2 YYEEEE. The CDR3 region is CASSLLFGGLLTQTQYF. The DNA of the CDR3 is TGTGCCAGCAGCTTGCTATTCGGGGGCCTTTTAACGCAGACCCAGTACTTC.

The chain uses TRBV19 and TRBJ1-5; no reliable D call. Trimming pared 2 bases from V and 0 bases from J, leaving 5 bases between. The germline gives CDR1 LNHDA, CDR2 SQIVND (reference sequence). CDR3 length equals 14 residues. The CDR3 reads CASSIQVSNQPQHF. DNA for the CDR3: TGTGCCAGTAGTATACAGGTTAGCAATCAGCCCCAGCATTTT.

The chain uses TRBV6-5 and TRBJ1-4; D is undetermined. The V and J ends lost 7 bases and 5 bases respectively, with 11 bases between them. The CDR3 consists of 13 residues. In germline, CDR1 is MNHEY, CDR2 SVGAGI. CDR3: CASMDRYNEKLFF. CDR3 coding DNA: TGTGCCAGCATGGATAGATACAATGAAAAACTGTTTTTT.

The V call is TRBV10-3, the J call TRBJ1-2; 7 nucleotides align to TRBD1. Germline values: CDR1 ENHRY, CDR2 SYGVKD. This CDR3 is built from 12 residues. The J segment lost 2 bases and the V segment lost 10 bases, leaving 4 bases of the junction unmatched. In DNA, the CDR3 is TGTGCCACCGCGACAGGGAACTATGGCTACACCTTC. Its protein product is CATATGNYGYTF.

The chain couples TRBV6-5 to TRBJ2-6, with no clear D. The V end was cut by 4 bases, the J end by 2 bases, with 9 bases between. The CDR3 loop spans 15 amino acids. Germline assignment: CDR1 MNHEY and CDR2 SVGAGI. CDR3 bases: TGTGCCAGCAGTTCCCCGTCGGCTGGGGCCAACGTCCTGACTTTC. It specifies CASSSPSAGANVLTF.

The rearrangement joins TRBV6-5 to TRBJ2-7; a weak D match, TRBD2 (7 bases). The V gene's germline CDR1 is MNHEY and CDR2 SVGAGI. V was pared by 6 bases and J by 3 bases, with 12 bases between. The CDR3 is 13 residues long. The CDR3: CASSPGGLYEQYF. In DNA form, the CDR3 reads TGTGCCAGCAGCCCCGGGGGGCTCTACGAGCAGTACTTC.

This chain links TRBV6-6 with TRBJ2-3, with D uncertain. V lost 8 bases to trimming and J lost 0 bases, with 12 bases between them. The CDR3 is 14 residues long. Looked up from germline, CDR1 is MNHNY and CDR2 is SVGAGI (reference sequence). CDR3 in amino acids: CASGTVGSTDTQYF. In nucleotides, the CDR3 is TGTGCCAGCGGAACGGTTGGCAGCACAGATACGCAGTATTTT.

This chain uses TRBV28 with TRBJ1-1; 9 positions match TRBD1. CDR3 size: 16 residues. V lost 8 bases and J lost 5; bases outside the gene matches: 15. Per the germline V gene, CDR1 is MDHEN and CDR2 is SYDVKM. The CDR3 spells CASGEPRTGASTEAFF. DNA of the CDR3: TGTGCCAGCGGAGAACCCCGGACAGGGGCGAGTACTGAAGCTTTCTTT.

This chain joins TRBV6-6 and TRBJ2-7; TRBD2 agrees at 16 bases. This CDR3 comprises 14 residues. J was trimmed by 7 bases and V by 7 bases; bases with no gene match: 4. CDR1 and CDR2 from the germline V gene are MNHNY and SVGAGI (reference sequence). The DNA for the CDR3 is TGTGCCAGCAAGGAGGGACTAGCGGGAGGGGAGCAGTACGTC. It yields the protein CASKEGLAGGEQYV.

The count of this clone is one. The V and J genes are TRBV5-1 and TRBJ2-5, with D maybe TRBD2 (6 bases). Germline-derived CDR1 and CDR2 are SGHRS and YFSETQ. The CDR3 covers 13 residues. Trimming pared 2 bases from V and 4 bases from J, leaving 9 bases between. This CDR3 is CASSFWGGETQYF. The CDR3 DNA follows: TGCGCCAGCAGCTTTTGGGGAGGAGAGACCCAGTACTTC.

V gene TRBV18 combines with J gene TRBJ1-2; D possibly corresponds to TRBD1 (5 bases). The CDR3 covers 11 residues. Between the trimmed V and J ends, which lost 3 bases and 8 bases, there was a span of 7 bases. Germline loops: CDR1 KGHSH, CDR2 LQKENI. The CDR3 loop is CASSPGGGYTF. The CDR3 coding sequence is TGTGCCAGCTCACCCGGGGGGGGCTACACCTTC. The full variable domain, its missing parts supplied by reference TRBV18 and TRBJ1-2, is NAGVMQNPRHLVRRRGQEARLRCSPMKGHSHVYWYRQLPEEGLKFMVYLQKENIIDESGMPKERFSAEFPKEGPSILRIQQVVRGDSAAYFCASSPGGGYTFGSGTRLTVV.

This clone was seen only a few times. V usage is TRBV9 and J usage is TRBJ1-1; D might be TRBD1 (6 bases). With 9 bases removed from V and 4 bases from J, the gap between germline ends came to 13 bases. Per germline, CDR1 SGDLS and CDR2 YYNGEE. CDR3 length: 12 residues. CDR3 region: CATLGGSTEAFF. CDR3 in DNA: TGTGCCACTCTCGGGGGCAGCACTGAAGCTTTCTTT.

The chain's CDR3 is CASSSSGAPNIQYF. The CDR3 nucleotides read TGTGCCAGCAGCTCCTCCGGCGCCCCGAACATTCAGTACTTC. J is TRBJ2-4 and V is TRBV7-3; D not resolved. CDR1 is SGHTA, CDR2 FQGTGA, per germline. The V end lost 4 bases, the J end lost 7 bases, and 14 bases lay between the germline ends. The CDR3 contains 14 residues.

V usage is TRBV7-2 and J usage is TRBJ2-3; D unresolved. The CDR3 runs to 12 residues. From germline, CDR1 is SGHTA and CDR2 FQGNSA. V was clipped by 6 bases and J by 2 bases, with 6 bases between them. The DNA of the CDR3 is TGTGCCAGCAGACTGAACACAGATACGCAGTATTTT. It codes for CASRLNTDTQYF.

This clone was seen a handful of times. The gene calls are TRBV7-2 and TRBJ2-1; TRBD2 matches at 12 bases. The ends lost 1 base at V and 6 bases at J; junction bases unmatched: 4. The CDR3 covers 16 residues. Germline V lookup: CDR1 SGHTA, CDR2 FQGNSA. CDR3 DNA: TGTGCCAGCAGCTTAGACCTAGCGGGGGGGCTCAATGAGCAGTTCTTC. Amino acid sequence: CASSLDLAGGLNEQFF. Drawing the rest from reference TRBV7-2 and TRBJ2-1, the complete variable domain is GAGVSQSPSNKVTEKGKDVELRCDPISGHTALYWYRQSLGQGLEFLIYFQGNSAPDKSGLPSDRFSAERTGGSVSTLTIQRTQQEDSAVYLCASSLDLAGGLNEQFFGPGTRLTVL.

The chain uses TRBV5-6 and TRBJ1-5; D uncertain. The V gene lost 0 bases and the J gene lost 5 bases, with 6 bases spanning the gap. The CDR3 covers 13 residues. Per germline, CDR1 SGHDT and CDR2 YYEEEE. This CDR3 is CASSLGRDQPQHF. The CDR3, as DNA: TGTGCCAGCAGCTTGGGTAGAGATCAGCCCCAGCATTTT.

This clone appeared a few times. The CDR3 nucleotides are TGTGCCTGGAAGAGCAGTGCGGAGACCCAGTACTTC. It specifies CAWKSSAETQYF. The rearrangement uses TRBV30 and TRBJ2-5; D is uncertain. The CDR3 runs to 12 residues. CDR1 and CDR2 from the germline V gene are GTSNPN and SVGIG (reference sequence). The V end was cut by 4 bases, the J end by 5 bases, with 11 bases between.

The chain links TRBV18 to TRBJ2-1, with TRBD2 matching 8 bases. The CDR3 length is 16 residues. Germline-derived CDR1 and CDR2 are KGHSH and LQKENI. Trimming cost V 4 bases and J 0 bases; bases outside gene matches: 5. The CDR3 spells CASSLTSGSSYNEQFF. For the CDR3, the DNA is TGTGCCAGCTCACTTACTAGCGGAAGCTCCTACAATGAGCAGTTCTTC.

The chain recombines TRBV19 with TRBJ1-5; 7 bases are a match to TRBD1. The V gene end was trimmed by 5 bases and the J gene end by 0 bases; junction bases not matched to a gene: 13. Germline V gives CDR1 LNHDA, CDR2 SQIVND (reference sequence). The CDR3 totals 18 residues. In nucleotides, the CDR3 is TGTGCCAGTAGTCCACACAGGGGCCGAGGGTATAGCAATCAGCCCCAGCATTTT. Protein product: CASSPHRGRGYSNQPQHF.

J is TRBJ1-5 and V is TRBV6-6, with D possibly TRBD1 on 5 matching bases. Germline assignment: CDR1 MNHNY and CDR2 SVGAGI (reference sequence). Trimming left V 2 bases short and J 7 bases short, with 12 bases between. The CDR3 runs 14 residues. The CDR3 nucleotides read TGTGCCAGCAGTTACGGGCAGGGAGGACAGCCCCAGCATTTT. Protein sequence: CASSYGQGGQPQHF.